This T cell receptor (beta chain) was identified during a study of blood T cell repertoires in COVID-19. The CDR3 covers 18 residues. The V end was cut by 1 base, the J end by 4 bases, with 17 bases between. Germline V lookup: CDR1 SGHDN, CDR2 FVKESK. Data came from immunoSEQ multiplex PCR; TCRdb stores just in-frame clones and leaves some out. The sample lists 300,000 to 350,000 clones, approximately 89% occurring once. The sample taken for sequencing was peripheral blood. This chain connects TRBV14 to TRBJ2-6, with D tentatively TRBD1 (6 bases). This clonotype originated in a woman aged 25 to 39 with COVID-19, enrolled during active disease. CDR3 DNA: TGTGCCAGCAGCCAAGGTGGGACACCCGCCAGGGGGGCCAACGTCCTGACTTTC. It is translated as CASSQGGTPARGANVLTF.